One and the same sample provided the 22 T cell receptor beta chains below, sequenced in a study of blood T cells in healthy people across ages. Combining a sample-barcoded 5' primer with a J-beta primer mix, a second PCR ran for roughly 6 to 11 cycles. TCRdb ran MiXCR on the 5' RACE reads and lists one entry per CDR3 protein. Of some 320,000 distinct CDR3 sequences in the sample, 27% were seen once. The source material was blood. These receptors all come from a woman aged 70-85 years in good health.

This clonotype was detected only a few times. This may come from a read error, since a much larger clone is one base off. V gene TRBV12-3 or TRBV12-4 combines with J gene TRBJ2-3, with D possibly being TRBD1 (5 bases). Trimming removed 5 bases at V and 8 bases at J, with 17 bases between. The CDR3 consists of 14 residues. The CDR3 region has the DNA TGTGCCAGCAGTCTTGAATCAGGGCCCGGTACGCAGTATTTT. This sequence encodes CASSLESGPGTQYF.

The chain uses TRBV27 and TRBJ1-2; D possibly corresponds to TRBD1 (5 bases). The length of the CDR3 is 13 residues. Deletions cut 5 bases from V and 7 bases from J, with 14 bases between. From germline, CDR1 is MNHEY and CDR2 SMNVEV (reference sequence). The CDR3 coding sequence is TGTGCCAGCAGTGGGGGAAACCTGGGTGGCTACACCTTC. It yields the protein CASSGGNLGGYTF.

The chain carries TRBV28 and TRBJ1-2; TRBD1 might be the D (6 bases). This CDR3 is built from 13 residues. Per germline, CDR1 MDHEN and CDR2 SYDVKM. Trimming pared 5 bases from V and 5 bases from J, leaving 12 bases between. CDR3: CASSPGTPYGYTF. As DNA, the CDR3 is TGTGCCAGCAGTCCCGGGACACCATATGGCTACACCTTC.

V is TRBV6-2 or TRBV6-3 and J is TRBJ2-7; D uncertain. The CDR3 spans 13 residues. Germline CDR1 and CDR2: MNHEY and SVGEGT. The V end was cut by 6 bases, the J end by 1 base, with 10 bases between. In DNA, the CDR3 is TGTGCCAGCAGAACACGTTTTTCCTACGAGCAGTACTTC. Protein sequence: CASRTRFSYEQYF.

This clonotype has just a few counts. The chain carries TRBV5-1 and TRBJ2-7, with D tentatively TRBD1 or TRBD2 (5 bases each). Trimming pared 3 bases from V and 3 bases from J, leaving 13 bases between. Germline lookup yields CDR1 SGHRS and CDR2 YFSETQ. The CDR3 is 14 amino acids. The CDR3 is CASSSGTSFYEQYF. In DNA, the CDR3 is TGCGCCAGCAGCTCCGGGACCTCTTTCTACGAGCAGTACTTC.

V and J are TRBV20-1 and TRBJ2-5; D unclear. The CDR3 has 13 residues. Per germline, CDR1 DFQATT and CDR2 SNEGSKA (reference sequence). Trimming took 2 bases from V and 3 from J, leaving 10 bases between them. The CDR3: CSARQNLEETQYF. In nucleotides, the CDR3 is TGCAGTGCTAGACAGAATCTGGAAGAGACCCAGTACTTC.

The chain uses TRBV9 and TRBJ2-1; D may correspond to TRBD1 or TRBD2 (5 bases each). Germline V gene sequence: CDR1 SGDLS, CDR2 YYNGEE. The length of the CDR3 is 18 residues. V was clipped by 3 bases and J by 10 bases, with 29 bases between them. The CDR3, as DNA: TGTGCCAGCAGCGCTCCCCCTAACCGGGACGTTAGTTTGTCGGAGCAGTTCTTC. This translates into CASSAPPNRDVSLSEQFF.

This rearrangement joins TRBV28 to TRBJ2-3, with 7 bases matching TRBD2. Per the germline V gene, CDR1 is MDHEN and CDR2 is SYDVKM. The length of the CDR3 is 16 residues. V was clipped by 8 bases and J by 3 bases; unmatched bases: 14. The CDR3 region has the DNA TGTGCCAGCCTCGCGGGAGAGTTGAGGATTACAGATACGCAGTATTTT. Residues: CASLAGELRITDTQYF.

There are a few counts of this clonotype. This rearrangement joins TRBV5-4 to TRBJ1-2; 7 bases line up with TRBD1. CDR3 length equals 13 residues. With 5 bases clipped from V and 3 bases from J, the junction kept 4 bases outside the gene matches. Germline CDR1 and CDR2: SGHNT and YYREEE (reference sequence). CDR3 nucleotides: TGTGCCAGCAGATACGGACAGGACTATGGCTACACCTTC. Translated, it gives CASRYGQDYGYTF.

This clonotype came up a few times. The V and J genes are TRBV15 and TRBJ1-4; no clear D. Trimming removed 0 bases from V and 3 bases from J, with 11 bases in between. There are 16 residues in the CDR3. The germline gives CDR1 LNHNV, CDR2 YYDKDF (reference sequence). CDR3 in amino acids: CATSRDLYGANEKLFF. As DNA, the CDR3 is TGTGCCACCAGCAGAGATCTTTACGGGGCTAATGAAAAACTGTTTTTT.

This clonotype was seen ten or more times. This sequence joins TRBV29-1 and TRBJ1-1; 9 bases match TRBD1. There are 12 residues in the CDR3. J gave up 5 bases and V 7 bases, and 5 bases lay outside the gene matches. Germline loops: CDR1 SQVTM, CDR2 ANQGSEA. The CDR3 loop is CSGGQGRTEAFF. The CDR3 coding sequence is TGCAGCGGGGGACAGGGAAGAACTGAAGCTTTCTTT.

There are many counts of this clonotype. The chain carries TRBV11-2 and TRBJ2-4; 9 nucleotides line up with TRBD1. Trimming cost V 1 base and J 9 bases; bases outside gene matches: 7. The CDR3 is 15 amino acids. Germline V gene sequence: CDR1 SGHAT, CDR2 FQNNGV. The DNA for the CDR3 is TGTGCCAGCAGCTTAGGGGGGACAGGGTCTGGCATTCAGTACTTC. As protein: CASSLGGTGSGIQYF.

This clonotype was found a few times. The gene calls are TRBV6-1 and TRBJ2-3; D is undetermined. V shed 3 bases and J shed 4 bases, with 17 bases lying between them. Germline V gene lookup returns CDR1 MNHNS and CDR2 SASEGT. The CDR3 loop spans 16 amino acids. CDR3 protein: CASSDEDRRGPDTQYF. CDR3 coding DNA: TGTGCCAGCAGTGACGAAGACCGCCGAGGTCCAGATACGCAGTATTTT.

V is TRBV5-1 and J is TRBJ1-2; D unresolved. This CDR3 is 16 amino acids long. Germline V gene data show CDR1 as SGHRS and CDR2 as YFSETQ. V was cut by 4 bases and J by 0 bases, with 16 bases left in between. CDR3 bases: TGCGCCAGCAGCACGGGTCTCAGCGGAGCTAACTATGGCTACACCTTC. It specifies CASSTGLSGANYGYTF.

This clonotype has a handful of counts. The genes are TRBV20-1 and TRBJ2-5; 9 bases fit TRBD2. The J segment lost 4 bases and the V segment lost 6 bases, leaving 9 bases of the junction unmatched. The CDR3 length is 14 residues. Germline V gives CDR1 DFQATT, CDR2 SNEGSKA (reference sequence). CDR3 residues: CSAVVAGARETQYF. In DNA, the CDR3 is TGCAGTGCCGTAGTAGCGGGAGCTAGAGAGACCCAGTACTTC.

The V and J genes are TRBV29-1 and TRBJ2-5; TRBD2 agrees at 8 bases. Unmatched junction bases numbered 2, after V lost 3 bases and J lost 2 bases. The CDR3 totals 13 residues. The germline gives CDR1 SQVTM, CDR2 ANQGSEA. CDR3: CSVESGGQETQYF. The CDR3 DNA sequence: TGCAGCGTTGAGTCGGGAGGGCAAGAGACCCAGTACTTC. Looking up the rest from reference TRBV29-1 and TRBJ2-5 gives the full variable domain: SAVISQKPSRDICQRGTSLTIQCQVDSQVTMMFWYRQQPGQSLTLIATANQGSEATYESGFVIDKFPISRPNLTFSTLTVSNMSPEDSSIYLCSVESGGQETQYFGPGTRLLVL.

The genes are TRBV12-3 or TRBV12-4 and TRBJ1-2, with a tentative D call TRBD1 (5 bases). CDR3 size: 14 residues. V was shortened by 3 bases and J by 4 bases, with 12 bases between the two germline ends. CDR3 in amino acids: CASSFPGKGYGYTF. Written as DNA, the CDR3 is TGTGCCAGCAGTTTTCCAGGGAAGGGCTATGGCTACACCTTC.

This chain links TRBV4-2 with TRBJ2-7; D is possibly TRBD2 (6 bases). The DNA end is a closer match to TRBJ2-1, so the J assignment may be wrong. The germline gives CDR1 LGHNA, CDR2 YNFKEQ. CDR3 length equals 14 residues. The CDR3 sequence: CASSLRENHNEQFF. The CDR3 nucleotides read TGTGCCAGCAGCCTTCGGGAGAACCACAATGAGCAGTTCTTC.

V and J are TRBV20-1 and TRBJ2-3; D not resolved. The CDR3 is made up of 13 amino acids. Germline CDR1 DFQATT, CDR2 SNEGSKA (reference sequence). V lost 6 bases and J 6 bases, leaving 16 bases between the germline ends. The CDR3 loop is CSANGNLGDTQYF. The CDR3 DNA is TGCAGTGCCAACGGAAACCTTGGGGATACGCAGTATTTT.

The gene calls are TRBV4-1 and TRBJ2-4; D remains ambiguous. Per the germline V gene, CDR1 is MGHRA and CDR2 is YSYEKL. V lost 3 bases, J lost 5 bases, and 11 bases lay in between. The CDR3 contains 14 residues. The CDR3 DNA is TGCGCCAGCAGCCACCTGGGTATGGAAAACATTCAGTACTTC. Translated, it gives CASSHLGMENIQYF.

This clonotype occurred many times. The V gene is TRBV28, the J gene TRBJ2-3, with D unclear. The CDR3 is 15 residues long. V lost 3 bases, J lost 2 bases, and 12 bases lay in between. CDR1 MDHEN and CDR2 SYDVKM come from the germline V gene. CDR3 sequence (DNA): TGTGCCAGCAGTTTCCCGCAGGCTCTCACAGATACGCAGTATTTT. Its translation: CASSFPQALTDTQYF.

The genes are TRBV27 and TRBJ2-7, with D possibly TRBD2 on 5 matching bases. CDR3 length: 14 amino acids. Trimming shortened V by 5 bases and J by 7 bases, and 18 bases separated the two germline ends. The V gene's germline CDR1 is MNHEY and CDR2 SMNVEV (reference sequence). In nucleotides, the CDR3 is TGTGCCAGCAGTCCCCGGACTCTAGGTGGGGAGCAGTACTTC. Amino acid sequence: CASSPRTLGGEQYF.